These 28 T cell receptor beta chains originate from one sample sequenced in a study of blood T cell repertoires in COVID-19. Profiling relied on immunoSEQ multiplex PCR, and the TCRdb table lists in-frame clones only, not all of them. There are more than 95,000 clones in the sample; around four fifths occur only once, and around 5.6% lies in the top ten. Sequencing was done on a sample of peripheral blood. The receptors here all came from a man older than 75 with active or convalescent COVID-19.

The chain links TRBV7-3 to TRBJ2-3, with 10 bases lining up with TRBD2. CDR1 is SGHTA, CDR2 FQGTGA, per germline. J lost 2 bases, V lost 6 bases, and 5 bases had no gene match. This CDR3 contains 15 residues. In nucleotides, the CDR3 is TGTGCCAGCAGTACCGGGACTAGCGACACAGATACGCAGTATTTT. Its protein is CASSTGTSDTDTQYF.

The V gene is TRBV7-2, the J gene TRBJ1-3, with D hard to call. The CDR3 runs 15 residues. Germline V CDR1 and CDR2: SGHTA, FQGNSA. The V and J ends lost 3 bases and 0 bases respectively, with 9 bases between them. The DNA for the CDR3 is TGTGCCAGCAGCTTTGGCGGCAGCTCTGGAAACACCATATATTTT. Translated: CASSFGGSSGNTIYF.

The chain recombines TRBV4-3 with TRBJ2-2, with TRBD1 matching over 7 bases. This CDR3 contains 17 residues. V trimming: 4 bases; J trimming: 4 bases; junction bases outside the gene matches: 12. Germline lookup yields CDR1 LGHNA and CDR2 YSLEER. CDR3 protein: CASSLELKGALTGELFF. CDR3 bases: TGCGCCAGCAGCCTCGAACTAAAGGGGGCCCTCACCGGGGAGCTGTTTTTT.

V gene TRBV3-1 (or the pseudogene TRBV3-2) combines with J gene TRBJ1-3; TRBD1 is a possible D gene (5 bases). V was trimmed by 1 base and J by 11 bases, leaving 12 bases between them. Per germline, CDR1 LGHDT and CDR2 YNNKEL (reference sequence). This CDR3 is built from 13 residues. In DNA, the CDR3 is TGTGCCAGCAGCCAAGGCCCAGGGTCGTCCATATATTTT. Encoded protein: CASSQGPGSSIYF.

The chain couples TRBV4-1 to TRBJ2-2, with D unresolved. The ends were cut back, 1 base at V and 6 bases at J, with 9 bases in the middle. Germline CDR1 MGHRA, CDR2 YSYEKL. The CDR3 consists of 14 residues. The CDR3 sequence is CASSQVSPPGELFF. Here the CDR3 DNA reads TGCGCCAGCAGCCAAGTTTCTCCCCCCGGGGAGCTGTTTTTT.

The J gene is TRBJ1-2, the V gene TRBV6-1; no reliable D call. CDR3 length: 14 amino acids. V lost 3 bases and J lost 1, with 9 bases in between. Germline CDR1 and CDR2: MNHNS and SASEGT. The CDR3 protein is CASSDPSVNYGYTF. For the CDR3, the DNA is TGTGCCAGCAGTGATCCATCAGTTAACTATGGCTACACCTTC.

V and J are TRBV29-1 and TRBJ1-2; TRBD1 might be the D (5 bases). The V and J ends lost 1 base and 0 bases respectively, with 9 bases between them. Germline V lookup: CDR1 SQVTM, CDR2 ANQGSEA. This CDR3 region has 14 residues. The CDR3 bases are TGCAGCGTTGAAGGGACACCTGCTAACTATGGCTACACCTTC. Translation gives CSVEGTPANYGYTF.

The V gene is TRBV19, the J gene TRBJ1-1, with TRBD1 as a possible D gene (6 bases). The CDR3 consists of 14 residues. Trimming took 0 bases from V and 4 from J, leaving 9 bases between them. From germline, CDR1 is LNHDA and CDR2 SQIVND (reference sequence). CDR3 DNA sequence: TGTGCCAGTAGTATAGAAGGGGGAATCACTGAAGCTTTCTTT. Its protein product is CASSIEGGITEAFF.

J is TRBJ2-2 and V is TRBV6-4; 8 nucleotides line up with TRBD1. The CDR3 covers 16 residues. The ends lost 6 bases at V and 6 bases at J; junction bases unmatched: 12. CDR1 MRHNA and CDR2 SNTAGT come from the germline V gene. The CDR3: CASSLTPDRVSGELFF. The CDR3 DNA reads as TGTGCCAGCAGCCTTACCCCGGACAGGGTTTCCGGGGAGCTGTTTTTT.

This chain joins TRBV5-4 and TRBJ1-2, with D unresolved. Germline V gene lookup returns CDR1 SGHNT and CDR2 YYREEE (reference sequence). With 3 bases removed from V and 1 base from J, the gap between germline ends came to 10 bases. The CDR3 sequence is 14 residues long. The DNA of the CDR3 is TGTGCCAGCAGCTCGCGAGTCGTTAACTATGGCTACACCTTC. Its translation: CASSSRVVNYGYTF. Variable domain in full (rest from reference TRBV5-4 and TRBJ1-2): ETGVTQSPTHLIKTRGQQVTLRCSSQSGHNTVSWYQQALGQGPQFIFQYYREEENGRGNFPPRFSGLQFPNYSSELNVNALELDDSALYLCASSSRVVNYGYTFGSGTRLTVV.

This chain uses TRBV7-8 with TRBJ2-7; perhaps TRBD1 as D (6 bases). V was cut by 6 bases and J by 0 bases, with 12 bases left in between. Germline V gene data show CDR1 as SGHVS and CDR2 as FQNEAQ. The CDR3 runs 14 residues. Written as DNA, the CDR3 is TGTGCCAGCAGTCAAACGACAGGCTCCTACGAGCAGTACTTC. Its translation is CASSQTTGSYEQYF.

The chain has TRBV10-1 and TRBJ1-1, with 8 bases that match TRBD1. With V trimmed by 6 bases and J by 4 bases, 7 bases remained unmatched. Germline values: CDR1 WNHNN, CDR2 SYGVQD (reference sequence). The CDR3 has 14 residues. Here the CDR3 DNA reads TGCGCCAGCAGGAAAAGGGACAGGCCCACTGAAGCTTTCTTT. This encodes CASRKRDRPTEAFF.

This chain joins TRBV18 and TRBJ2-7; possibly TRBD1 for D (6 bases). The CDR3 loop spans 14 amino acids. Germline V gene data show CDR1 as KGHSH and CDR2 as LQKENI. The ends were cut back, 3 bases at V and 0 bases at J, with 9 bases in the middle. The CDR3 region has the DNA TGTGCCAGCTCACCTACAGGGTCCTCCTACGAGCAGTACTTC. Protein product: CASSPTGSSYEQYF.

This chain connects TRBV6-5 to TRBJ1-2; possible D gene TRBD1, 6 bases. V lost 0 bases to trimming and J lost 6 bases, with 14 bases between them. The CDR3 has 15 residues. Germline values: CDR1 MNHEY, CDR2 SVGAGI. The CDR3 nucleotides read TGTGCCAGCAGTTACTCGAGGGGGGGCGCCGATGGCTACACCTTC. Amino acids: CASSYSRGGADGYTF.

This clone was found once. The rearrangement uses TRBV7-7 and TRBJ1-3, with 7 bases fitting TRBD1. Per germline, CDR1 SSHAT and CDR2 FNYEAQ (reference sequence). After removal of 5 bases from V and 3 bases from J, the junction contained 4 bases not matched to a gene. The CDR3 is made up of 14 amino acids. For the CDR3, the DNA is TGTGCCAGCAGCCCCGGGACAGATGGAAACACCATATATTTT. It yields the protein CASSPGTDGNTIYF.

The rearrangement links TRBV10-3 to TRBJ2-3; 7 bases are a match to TRBD1. Per the germline V gene, CDR1 is ENHRY and CDR2 is SYGVKD. CDR3 length equals 13 residues. The V gene end was trimmed by 6 bases and the J gene end by 5 bases; junction bases not matched to a gene: 5. CDR3 residues: CAIRDRVQDTQYF. CDR3 in DNA: TGTGCCATCAGAGACAGGGTTCAAGATACGCAGTATTTT.

This chain joins TRBV7-3 and TRBJ1-1; D is unclear. The CDR3 sequence is 12 residues long. CDR1 and CDR2 from the germline V gene are SGHTA and FQGTGA. V was cut by 5 bases and J by 2 bases, with 6 bases left in between. The DNA of the CDR3 is TGTGCCAGCAGCCTAGACAACACTGAAGCTTTCTTT. It translates to CASSLDNTEAFF.

This chain connects TRBV19 to TRBJ1-2; D is unclear. Germline V lookup: CDR1 LNHDA, CDR2 SQIVND (reference sequence). CDR3 length equals 11 residues. V was shortened by 4 bases and J by 5 bases, with 5 bases between the two germline ends. CDR3: CASSTLYGYTF. Written as DNA, the CDR3 is TGTGCCAGTAGTACCCTTTATGGCTACACCTTC.

The CDR3 DNA reads as TGTGCCAGCAGTGACGAGGTGAATTCACCCCTCCACTTT. Its translation is CASSDEVNSPLHF. V is TRBV6-4 and J is TRBJ1-6; D unresolved. V gave up 2 bases and J gave up 7 bases, with 6 bases separating them. From germline, CDR1 is MRHNA and CDR2 SNTAGT. The CDR3 spans 13 residues.

This chain connects TRBV6-4 to TRBJ2-7, with 9 bases aligning to TRBD2. Unmatched junction bases numbered 13, after V lost 8 bases and J lost 2 bases. The length of the CDR3 is 16 residues. The germline CDR1 and CDR2 sequences are MRHNA and SNTAGT. The CDR3 region has the DNA TGTGCCAGCCCCTTGGATGTAGGACTAGCGACCTACGAGCAGTACTTC. This encodes CASPLDVGLATYEQYF.

The V and J genes are TRBV4-1 and TRBJ2-5, with 11 bases matching TRBD2. The CDR3 totals 17 residues. The trim removed 1 base at V and 3 bases at J, leaving 7 bases unmatched. In germline, CDR1 is MGHRA, CDR2 YSYEKL. CDR3: CASSQAPLLAGEETQYF. CDR3 nucleotide sequence: TGCGCCAGCAGCCAAGCCCCCCTACTAGCGGGGGAAGAGACCCAGTACTTC.

This clone was detected once. J is TRBJ2-7 and V is TRBV6-2 or TRBV6-3, with 12 bases matching TRBD2. Losses at the gene ends were 5 bases for V and 4 bases for J; bases not matched to a gene: 9. Germline assignment: CDR1 MNHEY and CDR2 SVGEGT. This CDR3 is 16 amino acids long. The CDR3, as DNA: TGTGCCAGCAGTACCTCTAGCGGGGGGGCCCAGTACGAGCAGTACTTC. Protein product: CASSTSSGGAQYEQYF.

The chain combines TRBV11-3 with TRBJ2-3; 10 bases match TRBD1. Germline V lookup: CDR1 SGHNT, CDR2 YENEEA. The V segment lost 1 base and the J segment 2 bases; nucleotides outside the gene matches: 0. The CDR3 runs 15 residues. DNA for the CDR3: TGTGCCAGCAGCTTAGGACAGGGGGCCACAGATACGCAGTATTTT. This sequence encodes CASSLGQGATDTQYF.

The sample holds one count of this clone. The genes are TRBV28 and TRBJ2-1; 8 bases align to TRBD1. The trim removed 6 bases at V and 10 bases at J, leaving 8 bases unmatched. The CDR3 runs 13 residues. Looked up from germline, CDR1 is MDHEN and CDR2 is SYDVKM. CDR3 sequence (DNA): TGTGCCAGCAGACCCCAGGGGGCGTTGGAGCAGTTCTTC. Translating gives CASRPQGALEQFF.

The CDR3 DNA reads as TGCAGTGCTAGTCAAGCGGCAGGAAACTATGGCTACACCTTC. Its translation is CSASQAAGNYGYTF. The chain couples TRBV20-1 to TRBJ1-2; D is unclear. Trimming cost V 3 bases and J 2 bases, with 13 bases left between them. The CDR3 consists of 14 residues. The germline V gene has CDR1 DFQATT and CDR2 SNEGSKA (reference sequence).

V usage is TRBV5-4 and J usage is TRBJ1-6; 8 positions match TRBD1. The germline V gene encodes CDR1 SGHNT and CDR2 YYREEE (reference sequence). This CDR3 spans 14 amino acids. V was clipped by 6 bases and J by 7 bases; unmatched bases: 6. The DNA of the CDR3 is TGTGCCAGCATCCCGGACAGGGAAAATTCACCCCTCCACTTT. The encoded protein is CASIPDRENSPLHF.

CDR3 bases: TGTGCCAGCAGTTACCGGCCAGCGAACTATGGCTACACCTTC. Protein sequence: CASSYRPANYGYTF. The V call is TRBV6-2 or TRBV6-3, the J call TRBJ1-2; D gene unclear. CDR1 is MNHEY and CDR2 is SVGEGT in the germline V gene. The CDR3 totals 14 residues. Trimming took off 2 bases at V and 2 bases at J, with 9 bases between the two ends.

This clone has more than one count but fewer than ten. The chain uses TRBV7-6 and TRBJ2-7; 9 nucleotides agree with TRBD1. The CDR3 sequence is 15 residues long. Germline V CDR1 and CDR2: SGHVS, FNYEAQ. V lost 4 bases to trimming and J lost 3 bases; unmatched junction nucleotides: 7. The CDR3 spells CASSSTVGQGYEQYF. CDR3 coding DNA: TGTGCCAGCAGCTCCACGGTGGGACAGGGCTACGAGCAGTACTTC.